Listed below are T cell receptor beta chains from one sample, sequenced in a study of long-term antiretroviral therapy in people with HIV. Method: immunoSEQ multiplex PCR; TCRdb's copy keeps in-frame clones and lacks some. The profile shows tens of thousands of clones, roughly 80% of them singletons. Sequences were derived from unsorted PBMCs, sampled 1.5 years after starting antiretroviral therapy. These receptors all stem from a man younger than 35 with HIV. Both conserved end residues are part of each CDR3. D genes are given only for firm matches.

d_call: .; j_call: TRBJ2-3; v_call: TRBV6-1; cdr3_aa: CASSAEGSTDTQYF
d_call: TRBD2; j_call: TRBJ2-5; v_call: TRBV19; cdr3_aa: CASSYTGLARETQYF
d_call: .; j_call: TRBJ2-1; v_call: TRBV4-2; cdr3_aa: CASSQGGLYNEQFF
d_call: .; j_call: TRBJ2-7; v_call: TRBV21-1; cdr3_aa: CASSRIPGLDSYEQYF
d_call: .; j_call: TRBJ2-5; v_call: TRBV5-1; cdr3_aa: CASSLGWRGQTQYF
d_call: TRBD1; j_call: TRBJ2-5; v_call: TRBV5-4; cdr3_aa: CASSAYMTGAETQYF
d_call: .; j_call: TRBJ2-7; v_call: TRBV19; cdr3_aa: CASSISGAAAEQYF
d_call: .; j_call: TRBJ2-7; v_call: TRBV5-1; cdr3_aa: CASSLWSSGGVEQYF
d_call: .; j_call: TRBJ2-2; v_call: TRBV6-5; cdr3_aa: CASSPWGGELFF
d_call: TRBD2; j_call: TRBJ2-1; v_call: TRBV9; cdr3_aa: CASSVATSGDNEQFF
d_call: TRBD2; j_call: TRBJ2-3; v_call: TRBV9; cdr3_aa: CASSPSLAGAGDTQYF
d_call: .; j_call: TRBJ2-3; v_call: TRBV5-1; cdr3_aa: CASRFDSSSTDTQYF
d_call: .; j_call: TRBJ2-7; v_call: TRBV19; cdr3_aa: CASSSGLNYEQYF
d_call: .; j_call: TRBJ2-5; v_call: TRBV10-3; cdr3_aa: CATSDPGQRETQYF
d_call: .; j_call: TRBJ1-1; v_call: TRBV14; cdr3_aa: CASSQDLDWGLETEAFF
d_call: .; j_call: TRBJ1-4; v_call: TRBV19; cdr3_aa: CASSIFLITSTTNEKLFF
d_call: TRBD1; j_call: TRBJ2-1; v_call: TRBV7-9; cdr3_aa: CASSLGTGGNEQFF